The 7 T cell receptor beta chains reported below all come from one sample, sequenced in a study of T cell repertoires in cytomegalovirus infection. MiXCR, applied by TCRdb to the reads, yields one record per CDR3 protein. The sample carries 50,000 or so distinct CDR3 sequences, nearly 20% recorded once. No cognate antigen is known for these TCRs. The input for sequencing was CD8+ T cells from cultured PBMCs, taken from culture after CMV antigen stimulation. The receptor source for this set is a human donor in good health (CMV status not recorded). Some clones in this sample may be carry-over from other donors' samples.

The rearrangement joins TRBV18 to TRBJ2-7; D gene ambiguous. The V and J ends lost 4 bases and 1 base respectively, with 17 bases between them. The CDR3 is 16 residues long. Looked up from germline, CDR1 is KGHSH and CDR2 is LQKENI. The CDR3 loop is CASSLFYMHHSYEQYF. The CDR3 nucleotides are TGTGCCAGCTCACTTTTTTACATGCACCATTCCTACGAGCAGTACTTC.

Here the CDR3 reads CASSLSGFGDTQYF. Written as DNA, the CDR3 is TGTGCCAGCAGCTTAAGCGGGTTTGGGGATACGCAGTATTTT. This chain connects TRBV7-4 to TRBJ2-3; D might be TRBD2 (6 bases). V gave up 2 bases and J gave up 6 bases, with 12 bases separating them. The CDR3 loop spans 14 amino acids. CDR1 SGHVT and CDR2 SQSDAQ come from the germline V gene.

This chain uses TRBV9 with TRBJ1-1, with 10 positions matching TRBD1. The CDR3 spans 13 residues. Germline CDR1 and CDR2: SGDLS and YYNGEE. J was trimmed by 11 bases and V by 0 bases; bases with no gene match: 4. The CDR3 nucleotides are TGTGCCAGCAGCGTAGGGGACAGGGGTAATGCTTTCTTT. It specifies CASSVGDRGNAFF.

In its sample, this clonotype was seen a few times. The chain is built from TRBV20-1 and TRBJ2-2; 7 bases match TRBD2. Trimming removed 1 base from V and 1 base from J; junction bases left unmatched: 6. Germline V gives CDR1 DFQATT, CDR2 SNEGSKA (reference sequence). The CDR3 loop spans 16 amino acids. In DNA, the CDR3 is TGCAGTGCTAGAGGGTCCGAGCGGGAGAACACCGGGGAGCTGTTTTTT. It translates to CSARGSERENTGELFF.

This clonotype was seen a single time. A clone one base away is much larger, so this may be a read error. The genes are TRBV7-2 and TRBJ1-6; D is unresolved. V was shortened by 2 bases and J by 8 bases, with 13 bases between the two germline ends. Germline V CDR1 and CDR2: SGHTA, FQGNSA. The CDR3 loop spans 15 amino acids. The DNA of the CDR3 is TGTGCCAGCAGCTTATCCCAAGGTGGTGATTCACCCCTCCACTTT. Translating gives CASSLSQGGDSPLHF.

V usage is TRBV20-1 and J usage is TRBJ1-1, with 7 bases that match TRBD1. From germline, CDR1 is DFQATT and CDR2 SNEGSKA (reference sequence). V gave up 2 bases and J gave up 0 bases; unmatched junction bases: 18. The length of the CDR3 is 19 residues. The CDR3 DNA follows: TGCAGTGCTAGATCTCCAGGACAGGCCCTACAGGTGATGAACACTGAAGCTTTCTTT. Translating gives CSARSPGQALQVMNTEAFF.

The chain joins TRBV28 to TRBJ1-2; TRBD1 might be the D (5 bases). Germline V CDR1 and CDR2: MDHEN, SYDVKM. V gave up 9 bases and J gave up 5 bases, with 19 bases separating them. This CDR3 has 14 amino acids. Here the CDR3 reads CASRLRDGVYGYTF. Here the CDR3 DNA reads TGTGCCAGTCGTCTCCGGGACGGAGTGTATGGCTACACCTTC.